Below, 4 T cell receptor beta chains from the same sample are listed, as sequenced in a study of cytomegalovirus exposure and HLA in healthy donors. With 60 Vbeta and 13 Jbeta primers, the PCR was carried out. Assay used: immunoSEQ multiplex PCR; TCRdb lists only in-frame clones, some missing. Of 120,000 to 150,000 clones in the sample, roughly 73% are singletons; the top ten hold around 3.4%. Sequencing was done on a sample of PBMCs. All receptors come from a man aged 35-49 years in good health and CMV-seronegative.

The chain's CDR3 is CASRGIAQNVLTF. CDR3 DNA sequence: TGTGCCAGTCGGGGGATAGCCCAAAACGTCCTGACTTTC. The gene calls are TRBV7-8 and TRBJ2-6; D is possibly TRBD2 (6 bases). The germline V and J ends were trimmed by 9 bases and 10 bases, with 16 bases remaining between them. The CDR3 is 13 residues long. The V gene's germline CDR1 is SGHVS and CDR2 FQNEAQ.

The chain has TRBV5-1 and TRBJ2-6; D remains unclear. With 3 bases removed from V and 0 bases from J, the gap between germline ends came to 7 bases. Germline CDR1 SGHRS, CDR2 YFSETQ. This CDR3 contains 15 residues. In DNA form, the CDR3 reads TGCGCCAGCAGCTCACAGCACTCTGGGGCCAACGTCCTGACTTTC. This gives the protein CASSSQHSGANVLTF.

This chain links TRBV18 with TRBJ2-3; D remains ambiguous. Between the trimmed V and J ends, which lost 4 bases and 5 bases, there was a span of 7 bases. Germline-derived CDR1 and CDR2 are KGHSH and LQKENI. CDR3 size: 12 residues. The CDR3 DNA reads TGTGCCAGCTCACGCAGTGAAGATACGCAGTATTTT. It encodes CASSRSEDTQYF. Supplemented by reference TRBV18 and TRBJ2-3, the full variable domain reads NAGVMQNPRHLVRRRGQEARLRCSPMKGHSHVYWYRQLPEEGLKFMVYLQKENIIDESGMPKERFSAEFPKEGPSILRIQQVVRGDSAAYFCASSRSEDTQYFGPGTRLTVL.

This clone was seen only a few times. The J gene is TRBJ1-1, the V gene TRBV5-1, with TRBD1 as a possible D gene (5 bases). The CDR3 has 16 residues. Germline V gene data show CDR1 as SGHRS and CDR2 as YFSETQ. V dropped 5 bases and J dropped 0 bases, with 17 bases sitting between them. CDR3 residues: CASSRGLASMNTEAFF. CDR3 coding DNA: TGCGCCAGCAGTCGGGGACTGGCTTCCATGAACACTGAAGCTTTCTTT.